This TCR beta chain was sequenced during a study of T cell repertoires in cytomegalovirus infection. Overall study context: CMV infection plus the matching HLA type was flagged by public TCR beta signatures.

MiXCR was run by TCRdb on the reads, yielding one entry per CDR3 protein. The sample records 150,000 to 200,000 distinct CDR3 sequences, roughly 28% being singletons. The study's findings and limits: Using cumulative public TCR beta family frequency, the authors identified those who carried CMV together with the relevant HLA. HLA-C-restricted CMV clonotypes gave the most frequent clonotype in two of eight donors.

CDR1 is SGHDN and CDR2 is FVKESK in the germline V gene. V was cut by 8 bases and J by 0 bases, with 20 bases left in between. The CDR3 totals 17 residues. Concerning this clonotype: The antigen is not known.

The origin of this receptor is a human donor in good health (CMV status not recorded). Some clones in this sample may be carry-over from other donors' samples. The chain employs TRBV14 and TRBJ2-1; D is uncertain. The sequenced sample consisted of PBMCs. The CDR3 loop is CASERLGNPSSYNEQFF. The CDR3 bases are TGTGCCAGCGAACGTTTGGGAAACCCCAGCTCCTACAATGAGCAGTTCTTC.